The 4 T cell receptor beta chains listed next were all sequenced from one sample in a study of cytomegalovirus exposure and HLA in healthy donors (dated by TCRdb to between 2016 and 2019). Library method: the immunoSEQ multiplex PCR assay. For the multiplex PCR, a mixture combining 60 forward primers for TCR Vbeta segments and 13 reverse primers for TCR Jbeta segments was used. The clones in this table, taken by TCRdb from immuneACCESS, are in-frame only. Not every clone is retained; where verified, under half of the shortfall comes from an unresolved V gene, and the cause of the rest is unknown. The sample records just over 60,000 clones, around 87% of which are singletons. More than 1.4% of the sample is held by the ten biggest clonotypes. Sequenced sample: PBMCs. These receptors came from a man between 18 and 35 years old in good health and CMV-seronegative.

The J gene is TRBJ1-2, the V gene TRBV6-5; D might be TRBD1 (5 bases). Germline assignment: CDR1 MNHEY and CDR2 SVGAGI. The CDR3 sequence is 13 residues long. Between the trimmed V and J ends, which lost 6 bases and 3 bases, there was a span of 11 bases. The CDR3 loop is CASSLDKYYGYTF. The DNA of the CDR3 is TGTGCCAGCAGCCTGGACAAATACTATGGCTACACCTTC.

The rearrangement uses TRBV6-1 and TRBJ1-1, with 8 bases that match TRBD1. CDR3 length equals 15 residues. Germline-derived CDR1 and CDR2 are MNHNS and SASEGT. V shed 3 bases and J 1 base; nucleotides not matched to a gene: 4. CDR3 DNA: TGTGCCAGCAGTGACCCGACAGGGGAGAACACTGAAGCTTTCTTT. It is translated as CASSDPTGENTEAFF.

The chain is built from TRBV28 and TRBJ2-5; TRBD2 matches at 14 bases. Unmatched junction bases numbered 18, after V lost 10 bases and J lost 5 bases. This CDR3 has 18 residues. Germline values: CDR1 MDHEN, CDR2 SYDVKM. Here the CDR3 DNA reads TGTGCCACCTCCCCGTATGAGACTAGCGGGGGGGCATTGGAGACCCAGTACTTC. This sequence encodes CATSPYETSGGALETQYF.

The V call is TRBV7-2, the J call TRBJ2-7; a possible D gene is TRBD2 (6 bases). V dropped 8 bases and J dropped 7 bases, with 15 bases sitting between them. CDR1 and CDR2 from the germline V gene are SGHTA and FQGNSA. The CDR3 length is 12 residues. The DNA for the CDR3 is TGTGCCAGCGGAGGGATGGGTGGAGAGCAGTACTTC. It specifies CASGGMGGEQYF.